This T cell receptor beta chain was obtained from a study of CD8 T cells in ankylosing spondylitis (TCRdb year 2017). For context, the study as a whole: To find TCR variants linked to disease, the study profiled T cell receptor beta repertoires in ankylosing spondylitis patients and healthy donors. The full study cohort was made up of about 25 ankylosing spondylitis patients and 108 healthy donors. Peripheral blood was sampled, and synovial fluid was additionally collected from ankylosing spondylitis patients. Overall study results and their limits: Blood from ankylosing spondylitis patients appeared to be characterized by a TCR beta motif made up of several highly homologous amino acid variants. Some of the motif variants had been reported before in the synovial fluid and blood of reactive arthritis patients, a finding that suggests common disease-initiation mechanisms. The disease-linked clones had a CD8+ phenotype and were found at relatively low frequencies in peripheral blood. The disease-linked clones were reported to be significantly enriched in matched synovial fluid samples from ankylosing spondylitis patients.

This clonotype was seen only a few times. This clone's antigen is unknown. Per-nucleotide qualities are absent, and no much larger clonotype sits a single base away. The reads were generated on an Illumina HiSeq 2500. TCR beta libraries were prepared by quantitative 5'-RACE with molecular barcodes. Per the original workflow: Disease-linked TCR variants were identified with a new computational method built on a probabilistic model of VDJ rearrangement. TCRdb trimmed the raw reads at Q25, called clones with MiXCR and kept productive beta chains. Entries are consolidated by CDR3 protein sequence, retaining the most common genes and DNA. TCRdb's processing, not the authors' own work, is the source of the V and J calls. The sample table lists under 250,000 distinct CDR3 sequences, 7% to 8% of them with a count of one. More than 13% of the sample comes from the top ten. As encoded in the germline V gene (reference sequence), CDR1 is DFQATT while CDR2 is SNEGSKA. The CDR3 contains 15 residues, cysteine and phenylalanine counted. The entry retains the CDR3 DNA only, 45 bases that are in frame from base 1. Trimming takes 2 bases from V and 2 bases from J, and the germline ends sit 16 bases apart.

The sample taken for sequencing was blood, either unsorted or a sorted T cell fraction (not recorded which). The source of this sequence is a male donor with ankylosing spondylitis. The chain is made from TRBV20-1 and TRBJ2-7, with TRBD1 tentatively as D gene (6 bases match). The CDR3 protein sequence reads: CSARWPGTTTYEQYF. At the DNA level, the sequence is TGCAGTGCTAGATGGCCCGGGACAACAACCTACGAGCAGTACTTC.